A selection of T cell receptor beta chains follows, all from one sample in a study of T cells in Graves' hyperthyroidism and ophthalmopathy. TCRdb fed the multiplex PCR reads into MiXCR, producing one record per CDR3 protein. The sample yields about 300,000 distinct CDR3 sequences, about 19% seen once. The sequenced sample was blood. The receptors were gathered from a man between 50 and 59 years old with Graves' ophthalmopathy. Both conserved end residues are part of each CDR3. The D gene is left open where the match is weak. Some rows have no size entry. The others give once, few or many, or a class for an expanded clone.

J,D,V,size,DNA,CDR3
TRBJ2-1,NA,TRBV4-2,NA,TGTGCCAGCAGCCAAGAAGGGGCGGGCGGGGCCTCGCGCTCCTACAATGAGCAGTTCTTC,CASSQEGAGGASRSYNEQFF
TRBJ2-1,NA,TRBV9,NA,TGTGCCAGCAGCGTAGGTCACAGCTTCAATGAGCAGTTCTTC,CASSVGHSFNEQFF
TRBJ2-2,NA,TRBV12-3/TRBV12-4,NA,TGTGCCAGCCTATTCGACACCGGGAAGCTGTTTTTT,CASLFDTGKLFF
TRBJ1-2,TRBD1,TRBV9,NA,TGTGCCAGCAGCGTAGGGGGACAGGGGGCTCGTGGCTACACCTTC,CASSVGGQGARGYTF
TRBJ2-1,NA,TRBV20-1,NA,TGCAGTGCTAGAGATGCCCGCTTCTCCTACAATGAGCAGTTCTTC,CSARDARFSYNEQFF
TRBJ1-2,NA,TRBV6-1,few,TGTGCCAGCACCCGGACCGGGAATGGTGGCTACACCTTC,CASTRTGNGGYTF
TRBJ2-7,TRBD2,TRBV11-1,many,TGTGCCAGCAGCCGAGGCGCGGGAGCACCCTACGAGCAGTACTTC,CASSRGAGAPYEQYF
TRBJ2-1,TRBD2,TRBV4-1,few,TGCGCCAGCAGCCAAGATAAAGGAGCGGGAGGGGGGGAGCAGTTCTTC,CASSQDKGAGGGEQFF
TRBJ2-1,TRBD2,TRBV11-2,many,TGTGCCAGCAGCGAGGGACTAGCGGTTTGGGATGAGCAGTTCTTC,CASSEGLAVWDEQFF
TRBJ2-4,TRBD1,TRBV9,many,TGTGCCAGCAGCCCCTTAGAGACAGGGGCCAAAAACATTCAGTACTTC,CASSPLETGAKNIQYF
TRBJ2-5,NA,TRBV18,many,TGTGCCAGCTCACGGGACACCGAGACCCAGTACTTC,CASSRDTETQYF
TRBJ2-1,NA,TRBV11-2,many,TGTGCCAGCAGCTTAGAACCTAGCTCCTACAATGAGCAGTTCTTC,CASSLEPSSYNEQFF
TRBJ2-2,NA,TRBV5-8,few,TGTGCCAGCAGCTTAGGCACAGCTAGGACCGGGGAGCTGTTTTTT,CASSLGTARTGELFF
TRBJ2-5,NA,TRBV3-1,NA,TGTGCCAGCAGCCAAGATCAGCGCCCGGGGACCCAGTACTTC,CASSQDQRPGTQYF
TRBJ2-1,NA,TRBV20-1,few,TGCAGTGCCCCAGACAGGTCATGGATGATCTCCTACAATGAGCAGTTCTTC,CSAPDRSWMISYNEQFF
TRBJ2-3,TRBD2,TRBV5-1,many,TGCGCCAGCAGCGGACCGGGACTAGCGTACCCTAGCACAGATACGCAGTATTTT,CASSGPGLAYPSTDTQYF
TRBJ2-5,NA,TRBV30,many,TGTGCCTGGAAATATAGCGGCCAAGAGACCCAGTACTTC,CAWKYSGQETQYF
TRBJ2-1,TRBD2,TRBV6-5,few,TGCGCCAGCAGTTATTTAGCGGGAAATTCCGGACACAATGAGCAGTTCTTC,CASSYLAGNSGHNEQFF
TRBJ1-6,NA,TRBV18,few,TGTGCCAGCTCAGGGGGGGTGAATTCACCCCTCCACTTT,CASSGGVNSPLHF
TRBJ2-5,NA,TRBV11-2,many,TGTGCCAGCAGTGTCCTACCAGAGACCCAGTACTTC,CASSVLPETQYF
TRBJ2-3,NA,TRBV11-3,many,TGTGCCAGCAGCCGGACGAAGGGGCGAGGTGATACGCAGTATTTT,CASSRTKGRGDTQYF
TRBJ1-2,TRBD1,TRBV20-1,NA,TGCAGTGCTAAGCGACAGGGGATGTTCTATGGCTACACCTTC,CSAKRQGMFYGYTF
TRBJ1-1,NA,TRBV30,many,TGTGCCTACGCGATGGAGGTGGTTTTCTTT,CAYAMEVVFF
TRBJ2-1,TRBD2,TRBV11-2,many,TGTGCCAACAGCTTAGAGGAGGGCAGCTGGCGGGGCAGCGGGGATGAGCAGTTCTTC,CANSLEEGSWRGSGDEQFF
TRBJ1-2,TRBD1,TRBV28,many,TGTGCCAGCTCAACCCTCGGCTCCGGGACAGCCTATGGCTACACCTTC,CASSTLGSGTAYGYTF
TRBJ2-1,TRBD2,TRBV3-1,once,TGTGCCAGCAGCCGAGTAGGTCTAGCGGGAGGGTTTAATGAGCAGTTCTTC,CASSRVGLAGGFNEQFF
TRBJ1-1,TRBD1,TRBV5-1,few,TGCGCCAGCAGCATGGGACAGGGGAAGAACACTGAAGCTTTCTTT,CASSMGQGKNTEAFF
TRBJ2-7,TRBD2,TRBV28,many,TGTGCCAGCAGTCCTGGACTAGCGGGACCTCCACCATACGAGCAGTACTTC,CASSPGLAGPPPYEQYF
TRBJ2-7,NA,TRBV28,NA,TGTGCCAGCAGGTCCGGGTCTTTTTCCTACGAGCAGTACTTC,CASRSGSFSYEQYF
TRBJ2-1,NA,TRBV7-9,many,TGTGCCAGCAGCTTAGGAGTCAGCCAGAATGAGCAGTTCTTC,CASSLGVSQNEQFF
TRBJ2-7,NA,TRBV4-1,NA,TGCGCCAGCAGCCAAGACGGACTCGGCGAGCAGTACTTC,CASSQDGLGEQYF
TRBJ2-7,TRBD2,TRBV5-1,few,TGCGCCAGCAGCCCACGACTAGCGGGAGCGTACGAGCAGTACTTC,CASSPRLAGAYEQYF
TRBJ2-1,NA,TRBV25-1,NA,TGTGCCAGCAGTGAATATAGGGGCGCGTGGAATGAGCAGTTCTTC,CASSEYRGAWNEQFF
TRBJ2-2,NA,TRBV24-1,NA,TGTGCCAAACGGACATCCTCGAACACCGGGGAGCTGTTTTTT,CAKRTSSNTGELFF
TRBJ2-1,NA,TRBV7-6,many,TGTGCCAGCAGCTTGAACAGCTCCTACAATGAGCAGTTCTTC,CASSLNSSYNEQFF
TRBJ1-1,TRBD1,TRBV2,many,TGTGCCAGCACCGGACAGGCGATGTACACTGAAGCTTTCTTT,CASTGQAMYTEAFF
TRBJ2-2,NA,TRBV12-3/TRBV12-4,NA,TGTGCCAGCAGTTCCCGACTAGATTCCGGGGAGCTGTTTTTT,CASSSRLDSGELFF
TRBJ2-7,NA,TRBV7-8,many,TGTGCCAGCAGCTTGCCTTCAAACTACGAGCAGTACTTC,CASSLPSNYEQYF
TRBJ1-1,NA,TRBV9,NA,TGTGCCAGCAGCGTAGACCCCCGGATGAACACTGAAGCTTTCTTT,CASSVDPRMNTEAFF
TRBJ1-4,NA,TRBV6-2/TRBV6-3,NA,TGTGCCAGCGGTGGGGCGGGGAATGAAAAACTGTTTTTT,CASGGAGNEKLFF